These 19 T cell receptor beta chains were all obtained from the same sample, sequenced in a study of blood T cell repertoires in COVID-19. Repertoires were generated with immunoSEQ multiplex PCR, while TCRdb's copy carries only in-frame clones and drops some. The sample lists around 620,000 clones, 75% to 90% seen once, with under 0.3% in the top ten. The sample consisted of peripheral blood. The receptors derive from a woman between 18 and 30 years old with acute or convalescent COVID-19.

This clone was found once. This chain joins TRBV30 and TRBJ1-4, with 9 positions matching TRBD1. Germline lookup yields CDR1 GTSNPN and CDR2 SVGIG (reference sequence). The CDR3 is 16 amino acids. V was pared by 0 bases and J by 7 bases, with 9 bases of the junction left unmatched. The CDR3 nucleotides are TGTGCCTGGAGTGTGCGGTACAGGGGGCGCATTGAAAAACTGTTTTTT. This codes for CAWSVRYRGRIEKLFF.

This chain connects TRBV14 to TRBJ2-2; 7 bases are a match to TRBD2. Trimming took 4 bases from V and 6 from J; bases not matched to a gene: 8. This CDR3 has 15 amino acids. Per the germline V gene, CDR1 is SGHDN and CDR2 is FVKESK. CDR3 region: CASSRLRTSSGELFF. For the CDR3, the DNA is TGTGCCAGCAGCCGCCTCAGGACTAGTTCCGGGGAGCTGTTTTTT.

The V call is TRBV29-1, the J call TRBJ2-3, with 8 nucleotides matching TRBD2. CDR1 and CDR2 from the germline V gene are SQVTM and ANQGSEA. V shed 3 bases, J shed 6 bases, and the junction held 8 bases outside the gene matches. The CDR3 is 14 residues long. The CDR3 reads CSVESGGPRDTQYF. The CDR3 DNA sequence: TGCAGCGTTGAGAGCGGGGGCCCTCGGGATACGCAGTATTTT.

CDR3 sequence: CASSPGDRVGSPLHF. CDR3 in DNA: TGTGCCAGCTCACCAGGGGACAGGGTGGGCTCACCCCTCCACTTT. V and J are TRBV18 and TRBJ1-6; 9 nucleotides agree with TRBD1. CDR3 length: 15 amino acids. Germline values: CDR1 KGHSH, CDR2 LQKENI. The V and J ends lost 2 bases and 10 bases, in that order; junction bases with no gene match: 6.

This clone was seen a handful of times. CDR3 sequence reads: CASSHPGQGIGLLSGNTIYF. The CDR3 region has the DNA TGCGCCAGCAGCCACCCGGGACAGGGTATCGGGCTCCTCTCTGGAAACACCATATATTTT. The chain couples TRBV4-1 to TRBJ1-3; 9 bases are shared with TRBD1. V lost 3 bases, J lost 0 bases, and 15 bases stayed unmatched. CDR1 is MGHRA, CDR2 YSYEKL, per germline. The CDR3 runs 20 residues.

This clone has only one observation. This chain uses TRBV6-6 with TRBJ1-3; D not resolved. V dropped 5 bases and J dropped 0 bases, with 14 bases sitting between them. CDR1 is MNHNY, CDR2 SVGAGI, per germline (reference sequence). The CDR3 consists of 16 residues. In DNA form, the CDR3 reads TGTGCCAGCAGTACTGACACGGACTTCTCTGGAAACACCATATATTTT. Amino acid sequence: CASSTDTDFSGNTIYF.

The V gene is TRBV11-2, the J gene TRBJ2-1; TRBD1 is a possible D gene (6 bases). Trimming stripped 0 bases from V and 3 bases from J, with 9 bases between. CDR3 length equals 15 residues. The germline V gene encodes CDR1 SGHAT and CDR2 FQNNGV. CDR3 in amino acids: CASSLDIRGYNEQFF. The CDR3, as DNA: TGTGCCAGCAGCTTAGATATCAGGGGCTACAATGAGCAGTTCTTC.

The chain combines TRBV6-5 with TRBJ1-1, with D possibly matching TRBD1 (5 bases). Germline assignment: CDR1 MNHEY and CDR2 SVGAGI. The CDR3 is 13 amino acids. With 6 bases removed from V and 4 bases from J, the gap between germline ends came to 12 bases. This CDR3 is CASRSGLGTEAFF. As DNA, the CDR3 is TGTGCCAGCAGATCAGGGTTAGGCACTGAAGCTTTCTTT.

V gene TRBV7-9 combines with J gene TRBJ1-1, with 7 bases matching TRBD1. This CDR3 spans 15 amino acids. CDR1 SEHNR and CDR2 FQNEAQ come from the germline V gene (reference sequence). The J segment lost 1 base and the V segment lost 3 bases, leaving 5 bases of the junction unmatched. The CDR3 loop reads CASSFQTGRNTEAFF. As DNA, the CDR3 is TGTGCCAGCAGCTTCCAGACAGGGAGGAACACTGAAGCTTTCTTT.

The chain carries TRBV19 and TRBJ1-1, with 9 positions matching TRBD1. Per germline, CDR1 LNHDA and CDR2 SQIVND (reference sequence). V gave up 11 bases and J gave up 1 base; unmatched junction bases: 8. This CDR3 has 14 amino acids. This chain's CDR3 is CAVLGTGRNTEAFF. For the CDR3, the DNA is TGTGCCGTCCTCGGGACAGGGAGGAACACTGAAGCTTTCTTT.

V usage is TRBV10-3 and J usage is TRBJ2-7; D is perhaps TRBD2 (7 bases). The CDR3 is 17 residues long. Germline lookup yields CDR1 ENHRY and CDR2 SYGVKD. V shed 3 bases and J shed 5 bases, with 23 bases lying between them. CDR3 sequence reads: CAISDPRGAPEGHEQYF. In DNA form, the CDR3 reads TGTGCCATCAGTGACCCCCGGGGGGCCCCTGAGGGTCACGAGCAGTACTTC.

The chain combines TRBV6-1 with TRBJ1-2; weak D call: TRBD1 (6 bases). CDR1 MNHNS and CDR2 SASEGT come from the germline V gene. The CDR3 is 14 residues long. V was clipped by 0 bases and J by 4 bases, with 9 bases between them. The CDR3 DNA reads as TGTGCCAGCAGTGAAGCGGGACATAGCTATGGCTACACCTTC. This gives the protein CASSEAGHSYGYTF.

The V call is TRBV29-1, the J call TRBJ2-1; TRBD1 matches at 8 bases. The germline gives CDR1 SQVTM, CDR2 ANQGSEA. The CDR3 runs to 16 residues. Germline trimming cut 3 bases from V and 8 bases from J; bases unmatched to any gene: 15. The CDR3 sequence: CSVDRLRDRNVHEQFF. In nucleotides, the CDR3 is TGCAGCGTTGATCGGCTCCGGGACAGGAACGTCCATGAGCAGTTCTTC.

The rearrangement uses TRBV6-5 and TRBJ1-2; a weak D match, TRBD1 (6 bases). The CDR3 spans 15 residues. V shed 7 bases and J shed 4 bases, with 19 bases lying between them. CDR1 and CDR2 from the germline V gene are MNHEY and SVGAGI. The DNA for the CDR3 is TGTGCCAGCAATCGGGAGGCAGGGGAGATCTATGGCTACACCTTC. Translation: CASNREAGEIYGYTF.

The chain has TRBV5-1 and TRBJ2-3, with D perhaps matching TRBD1 (6 bases). The germline V and J ends were trimmed by 0 bases and 3 bases, with 17 bases remaining between them. The germline CDR1 and CDR2 sequences are SGHRS and YFSETQ. The CDR3 runs to 17 residues. The CDR3 DNA sequence: TGCGCCAGCAGCTTGGTGGGACAAAGATCTCAAACAGATACGCAGTATTTT. It specifies CASSLVGQRSQTDTQYF.

The chain uses TRBV6-5 and TRBJ2-2; a possible D gene is TRBD1 (5 bases). Looked up from germline, CDR1 is MNHEY and CDR2 is SVGAGI. V was clipped by 0 bases and J by 6 bases, with 8 bases between them. The CDR3 runs to 14 residues. The CDR3 DNA reads TGTGCCAGCAGTTACTCGCCAGGGTCCGGGGAGCTGTTTTTT. It is translated as CASSYSPGSGELFF.

This chain joins TRBV25-1 and TRBJ1-6, with no clear D. V gave up 4 bases and J gave up 7 bases, with 14 bases separating them. Per germline, CDR1 MGHDK and CDR2 SYGVNS. The CDR3 totals 15 residues. The CDR3: CASSVSLTGNSPLHF. The CDR3, as DNA: TGTGCCAGCAGTGTATCTCTGACTGGAAATTCACCCCTCCACTTT.

The chain has TRBV28 and TRBJ2-4, with D tentatively TRBD1 (6 bases). Germline CDR1 is MDHEN and CDR2 is SYDVKM. The V gene lost 2 bases and the J gene lost 0 bases, with 14 bases spanning the gap. The CDR3 consists of 17 residues. The CDR3 DNA reads TGTGCCAGCAGTTTAGCAGGGGACCTCGTAGCCAAAAACATTCAGTACTTC. Protein: CASSLAGDLVAKNIQYF.

Worth noting for this clone: The junction does not match germline at one end; this may be a read error. The genes are TRBV3-1 (or the pseudogene TRBV3-2) and TRBJ2-7; D not resolved. Germline CDR1 and CDR2: LGHDT and YNNKEL (reference sequence). The CDR3 has 10 amino acids. DNA of the CDR3: TGTGCCAGCAGCTCGGCCGCACGGAGTTTC. Protein product: CASSSAARSF.